The 27 T cell receptor beta chains below come from one sample, sequenced in a study of blood T cells in healthy people across ages. Then a second PCR, running roughly 6 to 11 cycles, was carried out with a sample-barcoded 5' primer and a J-beta primer mix. Using its own MiXCR run on the 5' RACE reads, TCRdb lists one record per CDR3 protein. Of 1.5 million to 2 million distinct CDR3 sequences listed, less than 50% are singletons. Sequenced material: blood. Every receptor here comes from a woman aged 40-49 years in good health.

The V call is TRBV7-2, the J call TRBJ2-1, with 7 bases fitting TRBD1. This CDR3 has 16 amino acids. V dropped 4 bases and J dropped 7; count of bases not matched to a gene: 13. CDR1 SGHTA and CDR2 FQGNSA come from the germline V gene. CDR3 protein: CASSSQTGIRTNEQFF. The CDR3 bases are TGTGCCAGCAGCTCACAGACAGGGATTCGTACGAATGAGCAGTTCTTC.

V usage is TRBV12-3 or TRBV12-4 and J usage is TRBJ2-6; possible D gene TRBD2, 6 bases. The CDR3 sequence is 15 residues long. V was clipped by 7 bases and J by 4 bases, with 14 bases between them. CDR3 nucleotide sequence: TGTGCCAGCACTTTTGGAGGGACCGGGGCCAACGTCCTGACTTTC. Translation: CASTFGGTGANVLTF.

The chain carries TRBV3-1 and TRBJ2-1; no reliable D call. The CDR3 loop spans 13 amino acids. Germline CDR1 reads LGHDT; CDR2 reads YNNKEL (reference sequence). Trimming took 1 base from V and 6 from J, leaving 7 bases between them. CDR3 nucleotide sequence: TGTGCCAGCAGCCAAGTAGATGGCAATGAGCAGTTCTTC. It encodes CASSQVDGNEQFF.

The chain is built from TRBV6-4 and TRBJ2-3, with 8 bases fitting TRBD1. CDR1 MRHNA and CDR2 SNTAGT come from the germline V gene. This CDR3 has 16 residues. V trimming: 0 bases; J trimming: 3 bases; junction bases outside the gene matches: 5. CDR3 in DNA: TGTGCCAGCAGTGACTCGGCAGGGGGCATGACAGATACGCAGTATTTT. Its translation is CASSDSAGGMTDTQYF.

The chain carries TRBV15 and TRBJ1-5; 9 bases are a match to TRBD1. Losses at the gene ends were 5 bases for V and 0 bases for J; bases not matched to a gene: 5. Per the germline V gene, CDR1 is LNHNV and CDR2 is YYDKDF (reference sequence). The CDR3 runs to 16 residues. CDR3 region: CATSLTGGYSNQPQHF. In DNA form, the CDR3 reads TGTGCCACCAGCCTGACAGGGGGTTATAGCAATCAGCCCCAGCATTTT. The full variable domain, in which reference TRBV15 and TRBJ1-5 provide the parts outside the CDR3, is DAMVIQNPRYQVTQFGKPVTLSCSQTLNHNVMYWYQQKSSQAPKLLFHYYDKDFNNEADTPDNFQSRRPNTSFCFLDIRSPGLGDTAMYLCATSLTGGYSNQPQHFGDGTRLSIL.

The CDR3, as DNA: TGTGCCAGCAGTTACGACGGGGGTAGCTACACAGATACGCAGTATTTT. Protein: CASSYDGGSYTDTQYF. The chain combines TRBV6-2 or TRBV6-3 with TRBJ2-3; tentatively, D is TRBD2 (6 bases). V was clipped by 2 bases and J by 2 bases, with 14 bases between them. Germline-derived CDR1 and CDR2 are MNHEY and SVGEGT. The CDR3 runs 16 residues.

This clonotype came up a few times. The chain is built from TRBV20-1 and TRBJ2-7, with 9 bases that match TRBD1. V was pared by 6 bases and J by 2 bases, with 8 bases of the junction left unmatched. Per germline, CDR1 DFQATT and CDR2 SNEGSKA (reference sequence). This CDR3 comprises 14 residues. The CDR3 here is CSAVLGQGTYEQYF. The CDR3 nucleotides are TGCAGTGCGGTATTGGGACAGGGAACCTACGAGCAGTACTTC.

J is TRBJ1-1 and V is TRBV6-2 or TRBV6-3; TRBD1 is a possible D gene (5 bases). Trimming left V 7 bases short and J 7 bases short, with 10 bases between. The CDR3 sequence is 11 residues long. Germline CDR1 and CDR2: MNHEY and SVGEGT. The CDR3 coding sequence is TGTGCCAGCACGGCGGGGGGTGAAGCTTTCTTT. This encodes CASTAGGEAFF.

The chain couples TRBV6-2 or TRBV6-3 to TRBJ2-7; D is undetermined. The germline V gene encodes CDR1 MNHEY and CDR2 SVGEGT. The ends were cut back, 5 bases at V and 0 bases at J, with 14 bases in the middle. This CDR3 has 15 residues. CDR3: CASSNGPLRSYEQYF. The CDR3 nucleotides read TGTGCCAGCAGTAATGGACCGCTTCGCTCCTACGAGCAGTACTTC.

This chain uses TRBV5-1 with TRBJ1-2; the match to TRBD1 covers 9 bases. Germline V gene data show CDR1 as SGHRS and CDR2 as YFSETQ. The V gene end was trimmed by 3 bases and the J gene end by 8 bases; junction bases not matched to a gene: 14. The CDR3 covers 16 residues. The CDR3: CASSSNPGQGHRGYTF. CDR3 DNA: TGCGCCAGCAGCTCCAATCCGGGACAGGGACATCGAGGCTACACCTTC.

This clonotype has just a few counts. This sequence joins TRBV20-1 and TRBJ2-1; D is ambiguous. V was clipped by 6 bases and J by 7 bases, with 19 bases between them. The CDR3 is made up of 14 amino acids. CDR1 DFQATT and CDR2 SNEGSKA come from the germline V gene (reference sequence). CDR3 DNA: TGCAGTGCAACGGGCCCCCCGGCCCCAAATGAGCAGTTCTTC. Its translation: CSATGPPAPNEQFF.

This clonotype has more than one count but fewer than ten. The J gene is TRBJ2-6, the V gene TRBV5-1; perhaps D is TRBD1 or TRBD2 (5 bases each). This CDR3 spans 18 amino acids. CDR1 is SGHRS, CDR2 YFSETQ, per germline. Trimming removed 0 bases from V and 1 base from J, with 14 bases in between. The CDR3 region has the DNA TGCGCCAGCAGCTTGGCCTCGGGGCATTTATCTGGGGCCAACGTCCTGACTTTC. This codes for CASSLASGHLSGANVLTF.

In regard to this clonotype: The DNA is omitted, as the CDR3 cannot be located on it reliably, and the CDR3 follows TCRdb's listing. The chain is built from TRBV7-2 and TRBJ2-7; the DNA was not compared with TRBD1, the D call given in the table. The CDR3 length is 18 residues, termini included. Per the germline V gene, CDR1 is SGHTA and CDR2 is FQGNSA. CDR3 sequence: CASSLAGSVGAGAYEQYF.

V gene TRBV20-1 combines with J gene TRBJ1-2; D might be TRBD1 (6 bases). The CDR3 runs 18 residues. V was pared by 3 bases and J by 6 bases, with 29 bases between. Germline V gene lookup returns CDR1 DFQATT and CDR2 SNEGSKA (reference sequence). Here the CDR3 reads CSASRAGSGAHQGDGYTF. DNA of the CDR3: TGCAGTGCTAGCCGGGCCGGGTCAGGGGCACATCAAGGGGATGGCTACACCTTC.

Written as DNA, the CDR3 is TGCAGTGGTTCGGGAAAGGGCTACGAGCAGTACTTC. Protein: CSGSGKGYEQYF. The V gene is TRBV20-1, the J gene TRBJ2-7; weak D call: TRBD2 (5 bases). Germline V gene data show CDR1 as DFQATT and CDR2 as SNEGSKA (reference sequence). This CDR3 has 12 amino acids. Trimming pared 7 bases from V and 3 bases from J, leaving 13 bases between.

The sample holds a few counts of this clonotype. This chain uses TRBV5-1 with TRBJ1-2, with TRBD1 as a possible D gene (6 bases). The V gene's germline CDR1 is SGHRS and CDR2 YFSETQ. The length of the CDR3 is 15 residues. V was pared by 4 bases and J by 2 bases, with 15 bases between. CDR3: CASSAGQITNYGYTF. The CDR3 DNA reads TGCGCCAGCAGCGCCGGACAGATTACAAACTATGGCTACACCTTC.

In its sample, this clonotype was seen a few times. The J gene is TRBJ2-7, the V gene TRBV7-6, with D uncertain. The CDR3 sequence is 14 residues long. Germline CDR1 reads SGHVS; CDR2 reads FNYEAQ. Between the trimmed V and J ends, which lost 7 bases and 0 bases, there was a span of 13 bases. CDR3 region: CASTPAVISYEQYF. CDR3 in DNA: TGTGCCAGCACGCCGGCAGTGATCTCCTACGAGCAGTACTTC.

The chain links TRBV29-1 to TRBJ2-3, with no clear D. Per germline, CDR1 SQVTM and CDR2 ANQGSEA. The CDR3 contains 13 residues. Between the trimmed V and J ends, which lost 2 bases and 4 bases, there was a span of 10 bases. This CDR3 is CSVELGRPDTQYF. CDR3 nucleotide sequence: TGCAGCGTTGAATTGGGCAGACCAGATACGCAGTATTTT.

J is TRBJ2-3 and V is TRBV28; TRBD2 matches 8 bases. The CDR3 totals 16 residues. Germline V lookup: CDR1 MDHEN, CDR2 SYDVKM. V was pared by 1 base and J by 5 bases, with 8 bases of the junction left unmatched. The CDR3 region has the DNA TGTGCCAGCAGTTTATTTGCGGGGGGCCGGGGAGATACGCAGTATTTT. It translates to CASSLFAGGRGDTQYF.

This clonotype was detected a few times. The CDR3 here is CATSRSAGGGGNEQFF. CDR3 sequence (DNA): TGTGCCACCAGCAGGTCAGCGGGGGGCGGGGGCAATGAGCAGTTCTTC. The chain combines TRBV15 with TRBJ2-1, with 9 bases lining up with TRBD2. The CDR3 is made up of 16 amino acids. V was clipped by 3 bases and J by 6 bases; unmatched bases: 9. CDR1 and CDR2 from the germline V gene are LNHNV and YYDKDF (reference sequence).

This clonotype was seen a handful of times. The chain joins TRBV7-2 to TRBJ2-7; D gene ambiguous. The ends were cut back, 2 bases at V and 0 bases at J, with 8 bases in the middle. CDR1 SGHTA and CDR2 FQGNSA come from the germline V gene. This CDR3 spans 14 amino acids. CDR3 in amino acids: CASSLLPISYEQYF. In nucleotides, the CDR3 is TGTGCCAGCAGCTTATTACCGATCTCCTACGAGCAGTACTTC.

The J gene is TRBJ1-1, the V gene TRBV6-6, with D perhaps matching TRBD1 (6 bases). The CDR3 has 15 amino acids. V dropped 6 bases and J dropped 0 bases, with 14 bases sitting between them. Germline V lookup: CDR1 MNHNY, CDR2 SVGAGI (reference sequence). CDR3 amino acids: CASSKPDRLNTEAFF. The CDR3 nucleotides read TGTGCCAGCAGCAAACCTGACAGGCTGAACACTGAAGCTTTCTTT.

V is TRBV12-3 or TRBV12-4 and J is TRBJ1-1; D uncertain. The V gene lost 3 bases and the J gene lost 1 base, with 9 bases spanning the gap. The length of the CDR3 is 14 residues. The DNA for the CDR3 is TGTGCCAGCAGTTTCGAGGCCTCGAACACTGAAGCTTTCTTT. It yields the protein CASSFEASNTEAFF.

This clonotype was detected only a few times. The CDR3 DNA reads as TGCGCCAGCAGGGAATCTAGCGGGGGAGAAATTAAATACAATGAGCAGTTCTTC. Its protein is CASRESSGGEIKYNEQFF. This chain links TRBV5-1 with TRBJ2-1; 10 nucleotides agree with TRBD2. The CDR3 has 18 residues. V lost 5 bases and J lost 4; bases outside the gene matches: 15. Per germline, CDR1 SGHRS and CDR2 YFSETQ. The entire variable domain, with the rest obtained from reference TRBV5-1 and TRBJ2-1, is as follows: KAGVTQTPRYLIKTRGQQVTLSCSPISGHRSVSWYQQTPGQGLQFLFEYFSETQRNKGNFPGRFSGRQFSNSRSEMNVSTLELGDSALYLCASRESSGGEIKYNEQFFGPGTRLTVL.

The chain joins TRBV5-1 to TRBJ2-4; 11 bases match TRBD1. The germline V gene has CDR1 SGHRS and CDR2 YFSETQ. Trimming removed 4 bases from V and 8 bases from J; junction bases left unmatched: 5. CDR3 length equals 14 residues. The CDR3 region is CASSVGDRGDIQYF. The CDR3 DNA follows: TGCGCCAGCAGCGTGGGGGACAGGGGGGACATTCAGTACTTC.

This rearrangement joins TRBV7-2 to TRBJ2-3, with D possibly TRBD2 on 5 matching bases. The germline V gene has CDR1 SGHTA and CDR2 FQGNSA. CDR3 size: 16 residues. V lost 5 bases and J 0 bases, leaving 15 bases between the germline ends. The CDR3 protein is CASSLPRGLSTDTQYF. The CDR3, as DNA: TGTGCCAGCAGCCTCCCCCGCGGGTTGAGCACAGATACGCAGTATTTT.

This chain connects TRBV4-3 to TRBJ2-1; TRBD1 agrees at 12 bases. The CDR3 extends over 15 amino acids. CDR1 is LGHNA, CDR2 YSLEER, per germline. Trimming cost V 1 base and J 8 bases; bases outside gene matches: 3. The CDR3 nucleotides are TGCGCCAGCAGCCAAGTAGGGACAGGGGGCGATGAGCAGTTCTTC. Residues: CASSQVGTGGDEQFF.